This entry lists 10 T cell receptor beta chains sequenced from one sample in a study of blood T cell repertoires in COVID-19. Sequencing used immunoSEQ multiplex PCR; TCRdb keeps in-frame clones, though not all of them. The table records 60,000 to 65,000 clones, around 83% of them present only once. The material sequenced was peripheral blood. These receptors all come from a woman aged 55 to 70 with acute or convalescent COVID-19.

This clone was observed a handful of times. The chain combines TRBV5-6 with TRBJ1-1; 9 nucleotides match TRBD1. This CDR3 is built from 16 residues. The germline gives CDR1 SGHDT, CDR2 YYEEEE. V shed 4 bases and J 1 base; nucleotides not matched to a gene: 8. As DNA, the CDR3 is TGTGCCAGCAGCACTCCGGGACAGGGCGCGAACACTGAAGCTTTCTTT. It is translated as CASSTPGQGANTEAFF.

J is TRBJ1-1 and V is TRBV19; D gene ambiguous. Deletions cut 1 base from V and 1 base from J, with 13 bases between. This CDR3 is 16 amino acids long. Germline loops: CDR1 LNHDA, CDR2 SQIVND (reference sequence). DNA of the CDR3: TGTGCCAGTAGTATAGTAACCGGGTTAGGGAACACTGAAGCTTTCTTT. This encodes CASSIVTGLGNTEAFF.

The chain combines TRBV3-1 (or the pseudogene TRBV3-2) with TRBJ2-5; TRBD1 agrees at 10 bases. V was pared by 5 bases and J by 6 bases, with 9 bases of the junction left unmatched. The CDR3 spans 15 residues. Germline CDR1 and CDR2: LGHDT and YNNKEL (reference sequence). In DNA, the CDR3 is TGTGCCAGCAGCATAAGGGACAGGGGTGAGAAGACCCAGTACTTC. It codes for CASSIRDRGEKTQYF.

J is TRBJ2-3 and V is TRBV6-5; 8 nucleotides agree with TRBD2. Per the germline V gene, CDR1 is MNHEY and CDR2 is SVGAGI. The CDR3 runs to 16 residues. V lost 2 bases and J lost 6; bases outside the gene matches: 10. CDR3 residues: CASSYDSGGGRDTQYF. The CDR3 DNA follows: TGTGCCAGCAGTTACGATTCGGGGGGGGGCCGGGATACGCAGTATTTT.

The J gene is TRBJ1-2, the V gene TRBV19; perhaps TRBD1 as D (6 bases). Looked up from germline, CDR1 is LNHDA and CDR2 is SQIVND (reference sequence). The V end was cut by 5 bases, the J end by 2 bases, with 15 bases between. The CDR3 totals 15 residues. The chain's CDR3 is CASSGDQGFNYGYTF. CDR3 nucleotides: TGTGCCAGTAGTGGAGATCAGGGGTTCAACTATGGCTACACCTTC.

The rearrangement uses TRBV3-1 (or the pseudogene TRBV3-2) and TRBJ1-1; D is uncertain. CDR3 size: 12 residues. Deletions cut 1 base from V and 3 bases from J, with 3 bases between. Germline V lookup: CDR1 LGHDT, CDR2 YNNKEL (reference sequence). The CDR3 region has the DNA TGTGCCAGCAGCCAAGCTCACACTGAAGCTTTCTTT. Translation: CASSQAHTEAFF.

V gene TRBV19 combines with J gene TRBJ2-5; 10 bases are a match to TRBD1. Losses at the gene ends were 10 bases for V and 4 bases for J; bases not matched to a gene: 6. The V gene's germline CDR1 is LNHDA and CDR2 SQIVND (reference sequence). The CDR3 is 13 amino acids. CDR3 bases: TGTGCCACGGGACAGGGGAGGAGAGAGACCCAGTACTTC. Its protein product is CATGQGRRETQYF.

The V gene is TRBV19, the J gene TRBJ1-2; D gene unclear. Germline V gene data show CDR1 as LNHDA and CDR2 as SQIVND (reference sequence). This CDR3 region has 14 residues. V was trimmed by 8 bases and J by 5 bases, leaving 18 bases between them. CDR3 DNA sequence: TGTGCCAGTGCAAGCGGCCGGGAACCTTATGGCTACACCTTC. Translation gives CASASGREPYGYTF.

The chain has TRBV18 and TRBJ2-7, with 9 bases that match TRBD1. The CDR3 is 14 residues long. V lost 6 bases to trimming and J lost 5 bases; unmatched junction nucleotides: 8. Germline V CDR1 and CDR2: KGHSH, LQKENI. Written as DNA, the CDR3 is TGTGCCAGCTCTCCTGCACAGGGGGCCCACGAGCAGTACTTC. This codes for CASSPAQGAHEQYF.

V and J are TRBV7-9 and TRBJ2-3, with D tentatively TRBD2 (6 bases). Trimming took 5 bases from V and 6 from J, leaving 15 bases between them. This CDR3 has 14 residues. The germline gives CDR1 SEHNR, CDR2 FQNEAQ (reference sequence). CDR3 sequence reads: CASSQGRGTDTQYF. CDR3 sequence (DNA): TGTGCCAGCAGCCAGGGCCGGGGGACGGATACGCAGTATTTT.